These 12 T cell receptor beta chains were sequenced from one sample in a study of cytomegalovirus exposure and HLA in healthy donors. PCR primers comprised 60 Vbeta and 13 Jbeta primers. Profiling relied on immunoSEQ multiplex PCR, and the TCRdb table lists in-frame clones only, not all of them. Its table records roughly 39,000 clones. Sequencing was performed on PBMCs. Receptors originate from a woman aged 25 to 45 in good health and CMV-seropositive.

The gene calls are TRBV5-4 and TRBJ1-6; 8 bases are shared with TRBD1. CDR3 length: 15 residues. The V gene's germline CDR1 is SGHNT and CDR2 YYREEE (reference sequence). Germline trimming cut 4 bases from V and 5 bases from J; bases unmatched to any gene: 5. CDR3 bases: TGTGCCAGCAGCGTGATGGGACAGGATAATTCACCCCTCCACTTT. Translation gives CASSVMGQDNSPLHF. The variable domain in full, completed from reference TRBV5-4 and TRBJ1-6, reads ETGVTQSPTHLIKTRGQQVTLRCSSQSGHNTVSWYQQALGQGPQFIFQYYREEENGRGNFPPRFSGLQFPNYSSELNVNALELDDSALYLCASSVMGQDNSPLHFGNGTRLTVT.

DNA of the CDR3: TGTGCCAGCAGTTCAACAGGGGGGCGTGAAAAACTGTTTTTT. Translating it yields CASSSTGGREKLFF. The chain is built from TRBV6-6 and TRBJ1-4, with TRBD1 matching over 8 bases. The CDR3 has 14 residues. Trimming at V came to 4 bases and at J to 7 bases, leaving 5 bases not matched to a gene. CDR1 and CDR2 (germline): MNHNY, SVGAGI (reference sequence).

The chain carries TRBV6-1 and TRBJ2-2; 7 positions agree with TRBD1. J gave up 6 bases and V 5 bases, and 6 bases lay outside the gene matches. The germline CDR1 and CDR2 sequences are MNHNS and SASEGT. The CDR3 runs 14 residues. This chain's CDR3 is CASSPQGKAGELFF. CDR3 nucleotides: TGTGCCAGCAGTCCACAGGGGAAGGCCGGGGAGCTGTTTTTT.

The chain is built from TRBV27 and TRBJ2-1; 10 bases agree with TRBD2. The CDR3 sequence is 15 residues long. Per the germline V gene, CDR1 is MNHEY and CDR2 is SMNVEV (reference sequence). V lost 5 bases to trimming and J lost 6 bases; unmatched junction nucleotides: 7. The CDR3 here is CASSTWTSGSNEQFF. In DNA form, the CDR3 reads TGTGCCAGCAGTACGTGGACTAGCGGATCCAATGAGCAGTTCTTC.

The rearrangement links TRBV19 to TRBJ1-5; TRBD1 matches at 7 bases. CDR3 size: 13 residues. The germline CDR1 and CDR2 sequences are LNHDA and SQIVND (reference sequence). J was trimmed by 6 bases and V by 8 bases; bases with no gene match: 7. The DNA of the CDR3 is TGTGCCAGTTCGACAGGGACCGGTCAGCCCCAGCATTTT. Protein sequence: CASSTGTGQPQHF.

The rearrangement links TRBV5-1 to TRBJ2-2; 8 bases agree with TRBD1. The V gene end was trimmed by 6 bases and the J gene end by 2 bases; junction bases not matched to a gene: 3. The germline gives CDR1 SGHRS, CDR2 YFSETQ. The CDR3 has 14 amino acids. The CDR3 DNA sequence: TGCGCCAGCACCGGACAGGGAAACACCGGGGAGCTGTTTTTT. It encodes CASTGQGNTGELFF.

The DNA of the CDR3 is TGTGCCAGCAGCTTGGGACAGAATAACTACGAGCAGTACTTC. Protein product: CASSLGQNNYEQYF. This sequence joins TRBV5-4 and TRBJ2-7, with a possible D match to TRBD1 (5 bases). CDR1 is SGHNT, CDR2 YYREEE, per germline (reference sequence). Trimming stripped 0 bases from V and 3 bases from J, with 10 bases between. This CDR3 contains 14 residues.

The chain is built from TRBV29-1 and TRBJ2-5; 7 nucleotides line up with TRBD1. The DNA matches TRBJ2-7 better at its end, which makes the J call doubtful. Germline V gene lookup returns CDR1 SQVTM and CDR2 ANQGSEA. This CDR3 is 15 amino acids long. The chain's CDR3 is CSVELDRKHSYEQYF. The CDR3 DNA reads TGCAGCGTGGAACTGGACAGGAAGCACTCCTACGAGCAGTACTTC.

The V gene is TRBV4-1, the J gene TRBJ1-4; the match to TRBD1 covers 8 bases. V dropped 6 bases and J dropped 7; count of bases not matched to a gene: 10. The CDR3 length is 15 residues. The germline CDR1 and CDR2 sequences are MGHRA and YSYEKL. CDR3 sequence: CASSLKGQAVEKLFF. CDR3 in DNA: TGCGCCAGCAGTCTAAAGGGACAGGCGGTTGAAAAACTGTTTTTT.

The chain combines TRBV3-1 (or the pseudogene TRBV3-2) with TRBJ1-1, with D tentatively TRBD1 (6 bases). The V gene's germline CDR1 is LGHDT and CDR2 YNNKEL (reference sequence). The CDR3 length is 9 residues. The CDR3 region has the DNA TGTCCGGGGGGCGGTGAAGCTTTCTTT. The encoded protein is CPGGGEAFF.

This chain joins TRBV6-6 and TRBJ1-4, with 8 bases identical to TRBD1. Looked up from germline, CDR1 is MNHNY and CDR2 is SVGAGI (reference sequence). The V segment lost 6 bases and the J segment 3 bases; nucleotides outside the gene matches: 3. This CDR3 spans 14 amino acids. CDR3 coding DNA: TGTGCCAGCAGCCTACAGGGGGCTAATGAAAAACTGTTTTTT. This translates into CASSLQGANEKLFF.

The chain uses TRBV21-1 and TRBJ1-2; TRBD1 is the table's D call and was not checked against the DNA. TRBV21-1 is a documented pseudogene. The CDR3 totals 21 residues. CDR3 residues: CASKTGGQVPRRYWDNYGYTF. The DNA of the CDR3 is TGTGCCAGCAAAACAGGAGGACAGGTTCCAAGGCGATACTGGGATAACTATGGCTACACCTTC.